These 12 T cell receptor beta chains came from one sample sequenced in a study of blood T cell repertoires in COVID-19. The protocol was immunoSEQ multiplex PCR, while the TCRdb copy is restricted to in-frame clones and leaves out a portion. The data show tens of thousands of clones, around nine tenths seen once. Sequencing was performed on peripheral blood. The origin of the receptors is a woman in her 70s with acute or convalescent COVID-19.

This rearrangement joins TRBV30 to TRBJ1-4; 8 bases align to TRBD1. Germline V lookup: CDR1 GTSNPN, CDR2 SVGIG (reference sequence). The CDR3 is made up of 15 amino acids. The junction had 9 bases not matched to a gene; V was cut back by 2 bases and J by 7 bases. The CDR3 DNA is TGTGCCTGGAGTCCGCCCGGACAGGGCGGTGAAAAACTGTTTTTT. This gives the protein CAWSPPGQGGEKLFF.

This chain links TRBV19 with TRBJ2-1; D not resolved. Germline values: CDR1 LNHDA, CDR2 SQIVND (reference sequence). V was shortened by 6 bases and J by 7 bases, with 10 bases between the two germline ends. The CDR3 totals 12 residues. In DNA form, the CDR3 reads TGTGCCAGTAGCCCAACCAGGAATGAGCAGTTCTTC. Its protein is CASSPTRNEQFF.

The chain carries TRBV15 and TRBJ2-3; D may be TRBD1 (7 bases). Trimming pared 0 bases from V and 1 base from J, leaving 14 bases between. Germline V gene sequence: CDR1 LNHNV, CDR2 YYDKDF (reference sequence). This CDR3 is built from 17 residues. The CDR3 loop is CATSRDQGGGGTDTQYF. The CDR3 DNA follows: TGTGCCACCAGCAGAGATCAGGGGGGCGGGGGCACAGATACGCAGTATTTT.

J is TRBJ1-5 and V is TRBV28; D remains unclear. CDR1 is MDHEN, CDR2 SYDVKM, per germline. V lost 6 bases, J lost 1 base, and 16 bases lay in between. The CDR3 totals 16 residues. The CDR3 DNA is TGTGCCAGCAGCCGGCCGGGCGGCGGGAGCAATCAGCCCCAGCATTTT. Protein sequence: CASSRPGGGSNQPQHF.

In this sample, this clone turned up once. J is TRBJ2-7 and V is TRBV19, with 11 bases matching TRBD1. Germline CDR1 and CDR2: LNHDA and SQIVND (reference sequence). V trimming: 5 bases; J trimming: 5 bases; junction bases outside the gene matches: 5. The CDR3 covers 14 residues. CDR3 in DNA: TGTGCCAGTAGTCCGGACAGGGGGCTCCACGAGCAGTACTTC. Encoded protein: CASSPDRGLHEQYF.

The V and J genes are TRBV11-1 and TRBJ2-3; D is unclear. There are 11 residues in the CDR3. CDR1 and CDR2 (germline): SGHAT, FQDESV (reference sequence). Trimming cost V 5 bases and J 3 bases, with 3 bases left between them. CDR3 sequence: CASSRTDTQYF. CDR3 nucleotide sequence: TGTGCCAGCAGCCGTACAGATACGCAGTATTTT.

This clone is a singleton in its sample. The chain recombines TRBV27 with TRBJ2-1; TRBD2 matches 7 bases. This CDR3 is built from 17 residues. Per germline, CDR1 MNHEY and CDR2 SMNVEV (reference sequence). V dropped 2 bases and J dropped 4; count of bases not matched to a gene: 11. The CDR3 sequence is CASSLSIGRAGYNEQFF. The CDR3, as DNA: TGTGCCAGCAGTTTAAGTATCGGTAGAGCGGGATACAATGAGCAGTTCTTC.

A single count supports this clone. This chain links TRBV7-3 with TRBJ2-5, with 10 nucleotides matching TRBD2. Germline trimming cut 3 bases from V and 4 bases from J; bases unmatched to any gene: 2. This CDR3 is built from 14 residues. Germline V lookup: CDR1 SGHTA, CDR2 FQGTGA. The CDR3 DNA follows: TGTGCCAGCAGCTTTAGCGGGAGGAGAGAGACCCAGTACTTC. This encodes CASSFSGRRETQYF.

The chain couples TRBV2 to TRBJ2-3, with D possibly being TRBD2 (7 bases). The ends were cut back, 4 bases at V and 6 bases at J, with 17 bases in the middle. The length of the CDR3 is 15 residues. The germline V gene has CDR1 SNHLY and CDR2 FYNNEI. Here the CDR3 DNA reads TGTGCCAGCAGTGTTATGGGGGGGCCGGCGGATACGCAGTATTTT. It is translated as CASSVMGGPADTQYF.

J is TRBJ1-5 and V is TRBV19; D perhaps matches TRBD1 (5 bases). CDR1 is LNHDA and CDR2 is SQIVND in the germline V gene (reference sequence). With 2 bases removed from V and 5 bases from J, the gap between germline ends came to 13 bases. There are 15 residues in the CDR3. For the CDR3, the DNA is TGTGCCAGTAGTATATCGGACACACCATATCAGCCCCAGCATTTT. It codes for CASSISDTPYQPQHF.

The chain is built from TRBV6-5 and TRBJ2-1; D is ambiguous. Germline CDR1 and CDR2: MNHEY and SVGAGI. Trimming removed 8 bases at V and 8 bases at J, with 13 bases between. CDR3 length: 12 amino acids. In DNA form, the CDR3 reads TGTGCCAGCCAAAGCCCCATGTATGAGCAGTTCTTC. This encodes CASQSPMYEQFF.

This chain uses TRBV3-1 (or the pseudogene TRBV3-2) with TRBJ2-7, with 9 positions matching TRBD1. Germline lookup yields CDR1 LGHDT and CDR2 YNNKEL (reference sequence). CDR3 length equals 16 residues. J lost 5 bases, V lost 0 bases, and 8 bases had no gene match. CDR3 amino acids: CASSQDLGTGWNEQYF. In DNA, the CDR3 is TGTGCCAGCAGCCAAGATCTAGGGACAGGGTGGAACGAGCAGTACTTC.